One TCR beta chain is described in this entry. Its antigen has not been determined. Qualities for individual bases were not recorded, and no much larger clone is one base off. The library was built by means of the immunoSEQ multiplex PCR assay. RNA was extracted from all samples and reverse transcribed into cDNA as template for TCR sequencing. First-strand cDNA was synthesized with SuperScript III using a 2:1 mix of oligo-dT and random hexamers. Amplification bias was assessed with a synthetic immune receptor repertoire, and residual bias was removed computationally. Concerning the study's data processing: After raw reads were preprocessed to remove errors, the CDR3 was defined following IMGT conventions as running from the conserved cysteine to phenylalanine. Clonality was calculated as 1 minus Shannon entropy normalized by log2 of the number of productive unique TCRs. CD4 or CD8 identity of scalp clones was inferred by cross-referencing scalp TCRbeta sequences with sorted blood CD4 and CD8 repertoires. TCRdb re-hosts the immuneACCESS table, in-frame sequences only. Its copies lack some clones; in the studies checked, an unresolved V gene accounts for under half of them, and the cause for the rest is not known. V, J and clone size were drawn from that table, and D and trimming were deduced from the DNA. The sample profile shows some 170,000 clones; 58% of them were found once. Of the sample, 16% is held by the ten largest clones.

The source of the sample is a study of CD8+ T cells in alopecia areata listed by TCRdb under 2018. With regard to the full study: Treated patients were enrolled in an open-label pilot trial of oral tofacitinib, 5 to 10 mg twice daily, for moderate-to-severe alopecia areata. TCRbeta CDR3 regions were amplified by immunoSEQ multiplex PCR using 35 Vbeta forward and 13 Jbeta reverse primers. Disease severity in treated patients was measured with the SALT score, which quantifies the percentage of affected scalp surface area. RNA was extracted with the PAXgene miRNA kit for fixed scalp, the miRNeasy kit for PBMCs, and the RNeasy kit for mouse skin. Biopsies were taken from tofacitinib-treated patients at baseline and again at 4 and 24 weeks into treatment, and several of those patients also had a later scalp biopsy. Scalp clonality was compared across normal scalp (n=4), patchy alopecia areata scalp (n=8), and alopecia totalis/universalis scalp (n=8). Tofacitinib was administered for 6 to 18 months, and 6 months of follow-up off drug were then conducted to assess delayed response and recurrence. To study T cell clonal expansion in alopecia areata, the researchers applied high-throughput TCRbeta sequencing to both the C3H/HeJ mouse model and human patients. Scalp tissue and sorted CD4+ and CD8+ peripheral blood T cells from patchy and totalis/universalis alopecia areata patients and from healthy controls were covered by human TCRbeta sequencing. Broader findings and caveats from the paper: Unlike mouse skin, where gammadelta T cells dominate, normal human skin contains resident alphabeta T cells that get sequenced too, which complicates analysis of the scalp TCR repertoire. Compared with mice, TCR sequences shared between patients were less clear, possibly partly because of HLA diversity across the patient population. Many expanded lesional clones were found to persist in scalp and blood during tofacitinib treatment, and relapse after treatment cessation may be partly explained by this persistence. With tofacitinib, both scalp clonality and the number of expanded CD8+ clones among the top 100 scalp clones went down significantly. Because the treated cohort was small and included a single nonresponder, larger studies are needed to assess links between baseline CD8+ expansion and response. Compared with normal scalp, lesional scalp had higher clonality and more expanded CD8+ clones, particularly in alopecia totalis/universalis, a pattern that suggests antigenic drive.

Explained via the paper, the treatment or condition label denotes: oral pan-JAK inhibitor, 5-10 mg twice daily. Lesional scalp punch biopsies and peripheral blood were obtained from alopecia areata patients. PBMCs were separated by density centrifugation and stained for CD3, CD4 and CD8, after which CD4+ and CD8+ T cells were sorted on a FACSAria. The sequence was obtained from a human donor with alopecia areata. The material sequenced was CD4+ T cells sorted from blood, taken between weeks 55 and 65, from a patient treated with tofacitinib.

CDR3 loop: CASSYIGVGELFF. The nucleotide sequence reads as follows: TGTGCCAGCAGTTACATAGGGGTCGGGGAGCTGTTTTTT. The rearrangement combines TRBV6-5 with TRBJ2-2, and perhaps TRBD1 as D gene, on 5 matching bases. The CDR3, cysteine through phenylalanine, is 13 amino acids long. The retained sequence is limited to the CDR3, 39 bases, with the frame set at the first base. At the junction V is shortened by 2 bases and J by 7 bases, with 8 bases in between. The germline V gene encodes CDR1 MNHEY and CDR2 SVGAGI.